Here is one T cell receptor beta chain with its context. As yet, its antigen is unknown. This entry comes from a study of T cell responses to AZD1222 COVID-19 vaccine. Study-level background: Researchers grouped second doses given at about 4 or about 12 weeks into one pool.

Overall study results and limits: Among vaccine-associated CD4 TCRs, coverage spanned spike, with dominance at 160-218 and 743-854.

Data came from immunoSEQ multiplex PCR; TCRdb stores just in-frame clones and leaves some out. Among 75,000 to 100,000 clones listed, 85% to 95% were seen once. Germline V CDR1 and CDR2: ENHRY, SYGVKD. CDR3 length equals 14 residues. Trimming left V 4 bases short and J 4 bases short, with 10 bases between. This clonotype was sampled from an adult in good health. Sequences were derived from peripheral blood, sampled on day 0 of AZD1222 vaccination. The chain joins TRBV10-3 to TRBJ1-4; D not resolved. In nucleotides, the CDR3 is TGTGCCATCAGTGGGTCGGCCGATAATGAAAAACTGTTTTTT. Its protein is CAISGSADNEKLFF.